The sequence of this T cell receptor beta chain was determined in a study of T cell responses to AZD1222 COVID-19 vaccine. Method: immunoSEQ multiplex PCR; TCRdb's copy keeps in-frame clones and lacks some. Of about 220,000 clones listed, 85% to 95% are singletons. Trimming left V 5 bases short and J 0 bases short, with 11 bases between. CDR3 length: 15 amino acids. Germline-derived CDR1 and CDR2 are MNHEY and SVGEGT. This sample comprised peripheral blood, obtained on day 0 of MenACWY control vaccination. The receptor was isolated from an adult in good health. This sequence joins TRBV6-2 or TRBV6-3 and TRBJ1-5; tentatively, D is TRBD1 (5 bases). The CDR3 is CASSGGRYSNQPQHF. The CDR3 DNA is TGTGCCAGCAGTGGGGGACGGTATAGCAATCAGCCCCAGCATTTT.